This TCR beta chain came from a study of blood T cell repertoires in COVID-19. V shed 8 bases and J shed 6 bases, with 17 bases lying between them. Germline assignment: CDR1 MNHEY and CDR2 SVGAGI. The CDR3 spans 13 residues. Original processing notes: Reference gene primer amplification gave estimated nucleated cell counts. TCRdb keeps only in-frame clones here, not all; method: immunoSEQ multiplex PCR. V and J calls and clone size come straight from that table; D and trimming were deduced from the DNA. The table has approximately 180,000 clones, approximately 89% seen once. All enrollees were roughly 18 to 89 years old and from under 25 US areas.

The sequencing sample was made of PBMCs or T cells enriched from blood (not recorded which). The V and J genes are TRBV6-5 and TRBJ2-7, with D possibly TRBD1 on 6 matching bases. This TCR was sampled from a middle-aged woman with acute COVID-19. The CDR3 coding sequence is TGTGCCAGCCGGAACAGGGAAGATGGCGAGCAGTACTTC. Translated, it gives CASRNREDGEQYF.